Listed here are 27 T cell receptor beta chains from one sample, sequenced in a study of T cell responses to AZD1222 COVID-19 vaccine. Measured with immunoSEQ multiplex PCR; TCRdb has only the in-frame clones, and not every one. The top ten clones hold over 25% of a sample with approximately 72,000 clones, 80% to 90% of them seen once. The sequencing here drew on peripheral blood, taken 28 days after the second AZD1222 dose. The source of these receptors is an adult who received the AZD1222 COVID-19 vaccine.

The V gene is TRBV14, the J gene TRBJ1-4; unclear D gene. CDR3 size: 15 residues. Germline V gives CDR1 SGHDN, CDR2 FVKESK. With 1 base removed from V and 8 bases from J, the gap between germline ends came to 14 bases. The CDR3 DNA follows: TGTGCCAGCAGCCAAGTGGCTCAGAATTCCGAAAAACTGTTTTTT. This codes for CASSQVAQNSEKLFF.

The chain uses TRBV5-4 and TRBJ1-3, with a possible D match to TRBD1 (5 bases). With 2 bases removed from V and 3 bases from J, the gap between germline ends came to 9 bases. This CDR3 is built from 14 residues. CDR1 and CDR2 from the germline V gene are SGHNT and YYREEE (reference sequence). The CDR3 bases are TGTGCCAGCAGCTTTTGGGGGGGTGGAAACACCATATATTTT. This encodes CASSFWGGGNTIYF.

The table lists this clone with a count of one. For the CDR3, the DNA is TGTGCCAGCAGTTCGGCCGGGGAAAAAACCAAAAACATTCAGTACTTC. Encoded protein: CASSSAGEKTKNIQYF. This sequence joins TRBV5-4 and TRBJ2-4; a possible D gene is TRBD2 (5 bases). Trimming shortened V by 5 bases and J by 2 bases, and 17 bases separated the two germline ends. In germline, CDR1 is SGHNT, CDR2 YYREEE (reference sequence). This CDR3 comprises 16 residues. The full variable domain, its missing parts supplied by reference TRBV5-4 and TRBJ2-4, is ETGVTQSPTHLIKTRGQQVTLRCSSQSGHNTVSWYQQALGQGPQFIFQYYREEENGRGNFPPRFSGLQFPNYSSELNVNALELDDSALYLCASSSAGEKTKNIQYFGAGTRLSVL.

The chain recombines TRBV6-5 with TRBJ1-2, with D perhaps matching TRBD1 (5 bases). CDR1 and CDR2 from the germline V gene are MNHEY and SVGAGI. This CDR3 spans 12 amino acids. The ends were cut back, 6 bases at V and 8 bases at J, with 13 bases in the middle. In DNA form, the CDR3 reads TGTGCCAGCAGCCCCGGCGGGGGGGGCTACACCTTC. Encoded protein: CASSPGGGGYTF.

The V call is TRBV6-5, the J call TRBJ2-7, with 8 bases that match TRBD2. CDR1 and CDR2 from the germline V gene are MNHEY and SVGAGI. V gave up 7 bases and J gave up 5 bases; unmatched junction bases: 13. The CDR3 runs 15 residues. DNA of the CDR3: TGTGCCAGCACCCCTGACGAGCGGGAGAGGCACGAGCAGTACTTC. Its protein product is CASTPDERERHEQYF.

This sequence joins TRBV6-5 and TRBJ1-1, with a possible D match to TRBD1 (6 bases). Trimming stripped 4 bases from V and 4 bases from J, with 19 bases between. The CDR3 length is 16 residues. CDR1 and CDR2 from the germline V gene are MNHEY and SVGAGI. This CDR3 is CASSFATGPLGTEAFF. CDR3 nucleotides: TGTGCCAGCAGTTTCGCGACAGGACCGCTGGGCACTGAAGCTTTCTTT.

The V and J genes are TRBV9 and TRBJ1-1; the D is unclear. The CDR3 is 15 residues long. Germline CDR1 reads SGDLS; CDR2 reads YYNGEE. Trimming took 3 bases from V and 1 from J, leaving 13 bases between them. The CDR3, as DNA: TGTGCCAGCAGCGCTTCGATAAACGCGAACACTGAAGCTTTCTTT. It yields the protein CASSASINANTEAFF.

The chain combines TRBV9 with TRBJ1-2; D is ambiguous. The ends were cut back, 2 bases at V and 4 bases at J, with 12 bases in the middle. The CDR3 has 14 amino acids. CDR1 is SGDLS, CDR2 YYNGEE, per germline. The CDR3 nucleotides read TGTGCCAGCAGCGTTGGGATGAGCTCCTATGGCTACACCTTC. Its protein product is CASSVGMSSYGYTF.

The chain links TRBV7-8 to TRBJ2-7, with D maybe TRBD1 (6 bases). CDR1 is SGHVS, CDR2 FQNEAQ, per germline. Trimming took off 6 bases at V and 0 bases at J, with 12 bases between the two ends. This CDR3 has 14 residues. The CDR3 DNA reads as TGTGCCAGCAGACTTGGACAGTACTCCTACGAGCAGTACTTC. Protein product: CASRLGQYSYEQYF.

This chain joins TRBV21-1 and TRBJ2-7; no DNA check was done on the table's D call, TRBD1. TRBV21-1 is deemed a pseudogene. The CDR3 sequence is 13 residues long. The CDR3 region is CATRQAPSYEQYF. CDR3 coding DNA: TGTGCCACCCGGCAGGCTCCCTCCTACGAGCAGTACTTC.

The V call is TRBV5-1, the J call TRBJ1-4; D is perhaps TRBD1 (5 bases). Between the trimmed V and J ends, which lost 4 bases and 3 bases, there was a span of 13 bases. The germline CDR1 and CDR2 sequences are SGHRS and YFSETQ. The CDR3 loop spans 15 amino acids. CDR3: CASSRQGAANEKLFF. CDR3 in DNA: TGCGCCAGCAGCAGGCAGGGTGCAGCTAATGAAAAACTGTTTTTT.

The rearrangement joins TRBV10-3 to TRBJ2-5; D might be TRBD1 (7 bases). Germline assignment: CDR1 ENHRY and CDR2 SYGVKD. The CDR3 length is 14 residues. Trimming took off 10 bases at V and 5 bases at J, with 20 bases between the two ends. The CDR3 bases are TGTGCCACGAGGGGGGACAGAGGTCGCGAGACCCAGTACTTC. It translates to CATRGDRGRETQYF.

This clone turned up a few times. The chain is built from TRBV5-1 and TRBJ1-5; D may be TRBD1 (5 bases). Germline loops: CDR1 SGHRS, CDR2 YFSETQ. Trimming shortened V by 4 bases and J by 6 bases, and 14 bases separated the two germline ends. CDR3 length equals 14 residues. The CDR3 DNA is TGCGCCAGCAGCCCCCAGGGTAGGGGTCAGCCCCAGCATTTT. Residues: CASSPQGRGQPQHF.

The chain is built from TRBV7-8 and TRBJ2-1, with 11 positions matching TRBD2. Germline-derived CDR1 and CDR2 are SGHVS and FQNEAQ. The CDR3 contains 16 residues. V shed 3 bases and J 7 bases; nucleotides not matched to a gene: 8. The CDR3 bases are TGTGCCAGCAGCTTTCTAGCGGGAGGCGAAGGGAATGAGCAGTTCTTC. Residues: CASSFLAGGEGNEQFF.

This chain links TRBV5-1 with TRBJ1-4, with a possible D match to TRBD1 (5 bases). Trimming took off 2 bases at V and 7 bases at J, with 12 bases between the two ends. The CDR3 contains 14 residues. Per germline, CDR1 SGHRS and CDR2 YFSETQ. The chain's CDR3 is CASSFDRDREKLFF. CDR3 bases: TGCGCCAGCAGCTTCGATAGGGACCGTGAAAAACTGTTTTTT.

This chain connects TRBV14 to TRBJ1-1; tentatively, D is TRBD1 (5 bases). This CDR3 region has 15 residues. From germline, CDR1 is SGHDN and CDR2 FVKESK. The ends were cut back, 4 bases at V and 3 bases at J, with 15 bases in the middle. CDR3 sequence: CASSLLGTGDTEAFF. The CDR3 bases are TGTGCCAGCAGCCTTCTGGGCACGGGGGACACTGAAGCTTTCTTT. The whole variable domain, remainder taken from reference TRBV14 and TRBJ1-1, is EAGVTQFPSHSVIEKGQTVTLRCDPISGHDNLYWYRRVMGKEIKFLLHFVKESKQDESGMPNNRFLAERTGGTYSTLKVQPAELEDSGVYFCASSLLGTGDTEAFFGQGTRLTVV.

This chain uses TRBV4-2 with TRBJ2-3, with D maybe TRBD2 (6 bases). V was cut by 0 bases and J by 8 bases, with 15 bases left in between. In germline, CDR1 is LGHNA, CDR2 YNFKEQ. This CDR3 spans 15 amino acids. The CDR3 sequence is CASSQDREQWGTQYF. The CDR3 DNA follows: TGTGCCAGCAGCCAAGATCGGGAGCAGTGGGGTACGCAGTATTTT.

This sequence joins TRBV7-2 and TRBJ2-5, with D perhaps TRBD2 (6 bases). With 2 bases removed from V and 1 base from J, the gap between germline ends came to 17 bases. The germline CDR1 and CDR2 sequences are SGHTA and FQGNSA. There are 17 residues in the CDR3. The DNA of the CDR3 is TGTGCCAGCAGCTTATGGGCGGGGAGCGACGGCCAAGAGACCCAGTACTTC. Its translation is CASSLWAGSDGQETQYF.

The V and J genes are TRBV19 and TRBJ1-5; 12 bases align to TRBD1. The junction had 2 bases not matched to a gene; V was cut back by 5 bases and J by 3 bases. Germline CDR1 and CDR2: LNHDA and SQIVND (reference sequence). The CDR3 has 15 residues. CDR3 nucleotide sequence: TGTGCCAGTAGTGGGACAGGGGGCTTCAATCAGCCCCAGCATTTT. Its protein is CASSGTGGFNQPQHF.

The CDR3: CASSYSPRSRGGETQYF. The CDR3 DNA is TGTGCCAGCAGCTACTCTCCCCGGTCCAGGGGTGGGGAGACCCAGTACTTC. This chain joins TRBV7-6 and TRBJ2-5; possible D gene TRBD1, 6 bases. Trimming took off 4 bases at V and 5 bases at J, with 23 bases between the two ends. From germline, CDR1 is SGHVS and CDR2 FNYEAQ. The CDR3 consists of 17 residues.

This rearrangement joins TRBV5-8 to TRBJ1-1; 7 bases align to TRBD1. CDR3 length: 16 amino acids. The germline V gene has CDR1 SGHTS and CDR2 YDEGEE. Trimming took 2 bases from V and 7 from J; bases not matched to a gene: 14. This chain's CDR3 is CASSFPEGTVKVEAFF. The CDR3, as DNA: TGTGCCAGCAGCTTCCCTGAGGGGACAGTGAAGGTTGAAGCTTTCTTT. The variable domain in full, completed from reference TRBV5-8 and TRBJ1-1, reads EAGVTQSPTHLIKTRGQQATLRCSPISGHTSVYWYQQALGLGLQFLLWYDEGEERNRGNFPPRFSGRQFPNYSSELNVNALELEDSALYLCASSFPEGTVKVEAFFGQGTRLTVV.

The chain couples TRBV5-1 to TRBJ2-5, with TRBD2 matching over 7 bases. Germline V gene lookup returns CDR1 SGHRS and CDR2 YFSETQ. Germline trimming cut 3 bases from V and 5 bases from J; bases unmatched to any gene: 10. The CDR3 runs to 15 residues. The CDR3 DNA sequence: TGCGCCAGCAGCTCGACGTCGGCGGGAGAGGAGACCCAGTACTTC. It encodes CASSSTSAGEETQYF.

The chain links TRBV19 to TRBJ2-5; 7 bases fit TRBD1. V was pared by 3 bases and J by 5 bases, with 3 bases of the junction left unmatched. Germline V gene lookup returns CDR1 LNHDA and CDR2 SQIVND (reference sequence). The CDR3 has 13 residues. Here the CDR3 reads CASSMGTVETQYF. The DNA for the CDR3 is TGTGCCAGTAGTATGGGGACAGTGGAGACCCAGTACTTC.

J is TRBJ1-5 and V is TRBV2, with D unclear. Trimming took off 4 bases at V and 7 bases at J, with 17 bases between the two ends. CDR1 is SNHLY and CDR2 is FYNNEI in the germline V gene. There are 15 residues in the CDR3. The CDR3 spells CASSAYWMGDQPQHF. The CDR3 DNA reads TGTGCCAGCAGTGCCTATTGGATGGGTGACCAGCCCCAGCATTTT.

V is TRBV25-1 and J is TRBJ2-3; 8 nucleotides match TRBD1. The CDR3 contains 15 residues. In germline, CDR1 is MGHDK, CDR2 SYGVNS. V was pared by 8 bases and J by 0 bases, with 7 bases of the junction left unmatched. CDR3 sequence reads: CASGPTGVSTDTQYF. The CDR3 DNA follows: TGTGCCAGCGGTCCGACAGGGGTTAGCACAGATACGCAGTATTTT.

The V gene is TRBV11-3, the J gene TRBJ2-7; 8 bases align to TRBD2. Per germline, CDR1 SGHNT and CDR2 YENEEA. The ends lost 5 bases at V and 9 bases at J; junction bases unmatched: 15. The CDR3 has 15 residues. The DNA for the CDR3 is TGTGCCAGCAGCGAAACGAGGACCAGCGGGAGCGTGCAGTACTTC. Translated, it gives CASSETRTSGSVQYF.

This rearrangement joins TRBV27 to TRBJ1-4; no reliable D call. The CDR3 runs 12 residues. Germline CDR1 reads MNHEY; CDR2 reads SMNVEV (reference sequence). Trimming cost V 2 bases and J 11 bases, with 9 bases left between them. As DNA, the CDR3 is TGTGCCAGCAGTTTAAGGGCGGGGAAACTGTTTTTT. The encoded protein is CASSLRAGKLFF. The full variable domain, with the rest looked up from reference TRBV27 and TRBJ1-4, is EAQVTQNPRYLITVTGKKLTVTCSQNMNHEYMSWYRQDPGLGLRQIYYSMNVEVTDKGDVPEGYKVSRKEKRNFPLILESPSPNQTSLYFCASSLRAGKLFFGSGTQLSVL.